What follows are 20 T cell receptor beta chains derived from one specimen sequenced in a study of T cells in Graves' hyperthyroidism and ophthalmopathy. Template material for amplifying TCR beta CDR3 regions consisted of RNA transcripts. In the first-round RT-PCR of the TCR CDR3, the HTBI primer set was used. Via MiXCR, TCRdb re-called the multiplex PCR reads, giving one row per CDR3 protein. The sample has about 320,000 distinct CDR3 sequences, over 15% seen once; the top ten hold approximately 31%. Sequencing input: blood. The receptors stem from a young man with Graves' hyperthyroidism.

This clonotype has just a few counts. The chain employs TRBV15 and TRBJ2-3, with 9 bases that match TRBD2. This CDR3 region has 16 residues. Germline V CDR1 and CDR2: LNHNV, YYDKDF (reference sequence). The J segment lost 6 bases and the V segment lost 5 bases, leaving 12 bases of the junction unmatched. CDR3 nucleotide sequence: TGTGCCACCAGCGGGCTAGCGGGACGGGATAAGGATACGCAGTATTTT. Protein sequence: CATSGLAGRDKDTQYF.

This clonotype was seen many times. The chain couples TRBV18 to TRBJ1-4; D may be TRBD1 (5 bases). The length of the CDR3 is 17 residues. The V end was cut by 3 bases, the J end by 3 bases, with 17 bases between. CDR1 and CDR2 from the germline V gene are KGHSH and LQKENI. The chain's CDR3 is CASSPRAGAAPNEKLFF. CDR3 nucleotides: TGTGCCAGCTCACCTAGAGCCGGGGCCGCCCCTAATGAAAAACTGTTTTTT.

This clonotype was observed a handful of times. This chain uses TRBV20-1 with TRBJ2-4; no clear D. The V and J ends lost 5 bases and 0 bases respectively, with 14 bases between them. Germline V gene data show CDR1 as DFQATT and CDR2 as SNEGSKA (reference sequence). The CDR3 spans 15 residues. CDR3 region: CSAQTDNQAKNIQYF. The CDR3 nucleotides read TGCAGTGCTCAGACTGATAACCAAGCCAAAAACATTCAGTACTTC.

This clonotype was found many times. The chain employs TRBV11-1 and TRBJ2-1; D is undetermined. Germline V CDR1 and CDR2: SGHAT, FQDESV (reference sequence). This CDR3 comprises 12 residues. V was trimmed by 3 bases and J by 7 bases, leaving 7 bases between them. In DNA form, the CDR3 reads TGTGCCAGCAGCTTGGGTGTAAATGAGCAGTTCTTC. This gives the protein CASSLGVNEQFF.

This clonotype was seen ten or more times. The genes are TRBV2 and TRBJ2-1; 11 bases match TRBD2. CDR3 length: 14 residues. V was clipped by 7 bases and J by 2 bases; unmatched bases: 1. The germline gives CDR1 SNHLY, CDR2 FYNNEI. The CDR3, as DNA: TGTGCCAGCACGACTAGCGGGGCCTACAATGAGCAGTTCTTC. It is translated as CASTTSGAYNEQFF.

This clonotype was picked up many times. J is TRBJ2-1 and V is TRBV27; no definite D call. The germline V gene encodes CDR1 MNHEY and CDR2 SMNVEV (reference sequence). This CDR3 has 11 residues. Trimming shortened V by 6 bases and J by 10 bases, and 10 bases separated the two germline ends. CDR3 in DNA: TGTGCCAGCAGCCTCGTTGGGGAGCAGTTCTTC. It specifies CASSLVGEQFF.

The V call is TRBV7-9, the J call TRBJ1-3; no clear D gene. In germline, CDR1 is SEHNR, CDR2 FQNEAQ (reference sequence). The CDR3 extends over 12 amino acids. Trimming stripped 4 bases from V and 0 bases from J, with 1 base between. The CDR3 DNA follows: TGTGCCAGCAGCTACTCTGGAAACACCATATATTTT. It codes for CASSYSGNTIYF. Full variable domain (remainder filled in from reference TRBV7-9 and TRBJ1-3): DTGVSQNPRHKITKRGQNVTFRCDPISEHNRLYWYRQTLGQGPEFLTYFQNEAQLEKSRLLSDRFSAERPKGSFSTLEIQRTEQGDSAMYLCASSYSGNTIYFGEGSWLTVV.

This clonotype came up a few times. V is TRBV4-2 and J is TRBJ2-7; D perhaps matches TRBD1 (6 bases). Germline CDR1 LGHNA, CDR2 YNFKEQ. V was cut by 5 bases and J by 5 bases, with 10 bases left in between. This CDR3 region has 12 residues. This CDR3 is CASSTGRDEQYF. In DNA form, the CDR3 reads TGTGCCAGCAGCACAGGGCGCGACGAGCAGTACTTC.

There are many counts of this clonotype. The CDR3 DNA follows: TGCAGTGTTTGGGACAGGGGGCTGGGAGGGAACTATGGCTACACCTTC. The encoded protein is CSVWDRGLGGNYGYTF. The chain joins TRBV20-1 to TRBJ1-2; 12 bases map to TRBD1. The CDR3 is made up of 16 amino acids. V shed 7 bases and J 2 bases; nucleotides not matched to a gene: 11. Germline V gene sequence: CDR1 DFQATT, CDR2 SNEGSKA (reference sequence).

This clonotype was recorded many times. This sequence joins TRBV20-1 and TRBJ1-5; the D is unclear. V lost 3 bases and J lost 3, with 6 bases in between. Germline CDR1 reads DFQATT; CDR2 reads SNEGSKA (reference sequence). There are 12 residues in the CDR3. CDR3 amino acids: CSARPTNQPQHF. The CDR3 nucleotides read TGCAGTGCTAGGCCTACCAATCAGCCCCAGCATTTT.

The sample holds many counts of this clonotype. CDR3 sequence reads: CASSERVKNIQYF. As DNA, the CDR3 is TGTGCCAGCAGTGAACGTGTCAAAAACATTCAGTACTTC. V gene TRBV2 combines with J gene TRBJ2-4; D is unclear. Germline lookup yields CDR1 SNHLY and CDR2 FYNNEI. The CDR3 consists of 13 residues. V lost 2 bases and J 3 bases, leaving 5 bases between the germline ends.

This rearrangement joins TRBV30 to TRBJ1-4; D unclear. This CDR3 is 16 amino acids long. The ends were cut back, 1 base at V and 5 bases at J, with 17 bases in the middle. Germline CDR1 is GTSNPN and CDR2 is SVGIG (reference sequence). The CDR3 spells CAWSGFGSRGNEKLFF. CDR3 bases: TGTGCCTGGAGTGGTTTTGGATCGCGGGGAAATGAAAAACTGTTTTTT.

The chain employs TRBV6-1 and TRBJ1-2, with a weak D call TRBD1 (6 bases). The CDR3 runs 13 residues. Looked up from germline, CDR1 is MNHNS and CDR2 is SASEGT. Trimming took off 5 bases at V and 3 bases at J, with 10 bases between the two ends. As DNA, the CDR3 is TGTGCCAGCAGTACAGGGATATACTATGGCTACACCTTC. It is translated as CASSTGIYYGYTF.

With respect to this clonotype: This sequence may be a read error, since a much larger clone differs from it by one base. Here the CDR3 omits its conserved ending phenylalanine or tryptophan, so a read error is the likely source. V and J are TRBV20-1 and TRBJ1-2; weak D call: TRBD1 (5 bases). This CDR3 region has 13 residues. The germline V gene has CDR1 DFQATT and CDR2 SNEGSKA (reference sequence). V gave up 3 bases and J gave up 4 bases, with 12 bases separating them. CDR3 sequence: CSASGDGGYGYTS. The DNA for the CDR3 is TGCAGTGCTAGTGGGGATGGGGGCTATGGCTACACCTCC.

This clonotype has at least ten counts. The chain is built from TRBV28 and TRBJ2-7; tentatively, D is TRBD2 (5 bases). CDR3 length equals 16 residues. CDR1 is MDHEN, CDR2 SYDVKM, per germline. V dropped 6 bases and J dropped 3 bases, with 21 bases sitting between them. CDR3 nucleotide sequence: TGTGCCAGCAGCTATATTAGAACTAGAGTGGTCTACGAGCAGTACTTC. It encodes CASSYIRTRVVYEQYF.

There are a few counts of this clonotype. V is TRBV10-3 and J is TRBJ2-3, with D unclear. This CDR3 is 13 amino acids long. V lost 0 bases and J 2 bases, leaving 3 bases between the germline ends. Looked up from germline, CDR1 is ENHRY and CDR2 is SYGVKD. CDR3 amino acids: CAISESSTDTQYF. In DNA, the CDR3 is TGTGCCATCAGTGAGTCCTCCACAGATACGCAGTATTTT.

This clonotype was counted only a few times. The chain combines TRBV7-9 with TRBJ2-7; a weak D match, TRBD1 (6 bases). This CDR3 is built from 13 residues. CDR1 is SEHNR, CDR2 FQNEAQ, per germline (reference sequence). Trimming left V 3 bases short and J 6 bases short, with 12 bases between. The DNA of the CDR3 is TGTGCCAGCAGCTTCACCCAACAGGGCGAGCAGTACTTC. Amino acids: CASSFTQQGEQYF.

The sample holds many counts of this clonotype. The chain uses TRBV12-3 or TRBV12-4 and TRBJ2-7; unclear D gene. V dropped 3 bases and J dropped 2 bases, with 14 bases sitting between them. The CDR3 covers 15 residues. The CDR3 DNA is TGTGCCAGCAGTTTCGGACCGGCCCGAACCTACGAGCAGTACTTC. This encodes CASSFGPARTYEQYF.

The CDR3 coding sequence is TGCAGTGCTAGGGACGTAAACAATGAGCAGTTCTTC. Its translation is CSARDVNNEQFF. The chain links TRBV20-1 to TRBJ2-1, with D hard to call. Trimming removed 3 bases from V and 5 bases from J, with 8 bases in between. CDR3 length: 12 amino acids. Germline V gene lookup returns CDR1 DFQATT and CDR2 SNEGSKA (reference sequence).

The genes are TRBV9 and TRBJ2-3; weak D call: TRBD2 (6 bases). The V and J ends lost 0 bases and 2 bases respectively, with 13 bases between them. Germline V gene sequence: CDR1 SGDLS, CDR2 YYNGEE. The CDR3 spans 16 residues. The CDR3 DNA reads as TGTGCCAGCAGCGTAGGGAGGGGCCCCCCCACAGATACGCAGTATTTT. Translated, it gives CASSVGRGPPTDTQYF.